This T cell receptor beta chain is from a study of memory CD4+ T cells and cytomegalovirus serostatus. Study background: Healthy Belgian adult donors included several CMV-positive and fewer than 25 CMV-negative people. The study, taken as a whole, reports: Repertoires predicted CMV serostatus with median bootstrapped AUC of about 0.96. CD4+ memory repertoires contained 67 of 164 reported CMV TCRbeta sequences.

Single viable CD3+CD4+CD8-CD45RO+ cells were sorted as the memory CD4+ T cells. The authors' processing: After removing out-of-frame reads, 2,204,828 distinct TCRbeta sequences remained. Data came from immunoSEQ multiplex PCR; TCRdb stores just in-frame clones and leaves some out. V, J and clone size are those of that table, while D and trimming were read from the DNA. The repertoire holds some 39,000 clones, roughly 77% seen once, with about 0.79% in the top ten. V was clipped by 7 bases and J by 0 bases, with 12 bases between them. The germline CDR1 and CDR2 sequences are LNHDA and SQIVND (reference sequence). The CDR3 has 15 amino acids. A word on this clone: Antigen: not known.

The rearrangement uses TRBV19 and TRBJ1-4; D may be TRBD1 (5 bases). The TCR was taken from an adult in good health and CMV-seronegative. What was sequenced was memory CD4+ T cells from blood. The CDR3 loop is CASTRAGATNEKLFF. The DNA for the CDR3 is TGTGCCAGTACCAGGGCTGGAGCAACTAATGAAAAACTGTTTTTT.